This TCR beta chain was sequenced in a study of cytomegalovirus exposure and HLA in healthy donors. Overall study context: Within the Caucasian-associated ancestry cluster were around 80% of the approximately 400 genotyped donors. Study-level points and caveats: Reportedly, a later analysis found an Asian-associated ancestry cluster had fewer N-insertions than the approximately 640-donor mean.

As regards this clone: No antigen is known for it.

Amplification used 60 Vbeta primers and 13 Jbeta primers. Profiled with immunoSEQ multiplex PCR; TCRdb holds only in-frame clones, not every one. Of approximately 140,000 clones listed, approximately 88% are singletons. The CDR3 totals 13 residues. In germline, CDR1 is GTSNPN, CDR2 SVGIG (reference sequence). V lost 3 bases to trimming and J lost 5 bases, with 13 bases between them. This TCR was recovered from a woman between 40 and 50 years old in good health and CMV-seronegative. The sample consisted of PBMCs. The J gene is TRBJ1-2, the V gene TRBV30; possible D gene TRBD1, 6 bases. The CDR3, as DNA: TGTGCCTGGAGACAGGGCCCAGCTTATGGCTACACCTTC. Its translation: CAWRQGPAYGYTF.